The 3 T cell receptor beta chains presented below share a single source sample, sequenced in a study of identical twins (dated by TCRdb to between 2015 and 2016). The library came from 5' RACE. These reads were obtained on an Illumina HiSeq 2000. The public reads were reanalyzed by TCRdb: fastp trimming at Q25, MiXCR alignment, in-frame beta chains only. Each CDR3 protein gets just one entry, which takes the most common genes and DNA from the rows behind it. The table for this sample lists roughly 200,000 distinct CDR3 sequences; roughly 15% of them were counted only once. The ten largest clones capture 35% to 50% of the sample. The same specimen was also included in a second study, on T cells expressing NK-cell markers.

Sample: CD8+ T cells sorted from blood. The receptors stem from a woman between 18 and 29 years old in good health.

DNA of the CDR3: TGCGCCAGCAGCTTGGGGGACAGGGTAGTCGGCTACACCTTC. Amino acids: CASSLGDRVVGYTF. The chain recombines TRBV5-1 with TRBJ1-2; 9 bases map to TRBD1. CDR1 is SGHRS, CDR2 YFSETQ, per germline. Trimming removed 0 bases from V and 8 bases from J; junction bases left unmatched: 5. This CDR3 comprises 14 residues.

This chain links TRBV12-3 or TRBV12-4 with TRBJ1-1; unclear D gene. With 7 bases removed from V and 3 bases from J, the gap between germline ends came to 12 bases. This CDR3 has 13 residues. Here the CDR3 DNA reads TGTGCCAGCAAGGCGATGCAGGACACTGAAGCTTTCTTT. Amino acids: CASKAMQDTEAFF.

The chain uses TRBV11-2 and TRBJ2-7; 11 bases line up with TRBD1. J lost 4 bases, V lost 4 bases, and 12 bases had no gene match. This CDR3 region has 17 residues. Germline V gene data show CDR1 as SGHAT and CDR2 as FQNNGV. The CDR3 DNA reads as TGTGCCAGCAGCTCCCGTGGGGCGGACAGGGGGCTGTACGAGCAGTACTTC. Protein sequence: CASSSRGADRGLYEQYF.